Listed below are T cell receptor beta chains from one sample, sequenced in a study of Ad26.COV2.S vaccination and SARS-CoV-2 variants. Libraries were prepared by immunoSEQ multiplex PCR; TCRdb keeps only in-frame clonotypes and omits some of them. The sample contains hundreds of thousands of clones, about 89% of which appear only once. The source material was peripheral blood, sampled in a trial of Ad26.COV2.S vaccine versus placebo. These receptors were obtained from a person aged 18-60 years who received the Ad26.COV2.S COVID-19 vaccine or a placebo. The CDR3 runs from the conserved cysteine through the conserved F or W. Each record gives: V gene, D gene, J gene, CDR3 DNA, CDR3 protein. A D gene is named only where the DNA matches it firmly.

v_call: TRBV6-2/TRBV6-3
d_call: NA
j_call: TRBJ1-2
cdr3_nt: TGTGCCAGCAGTTACCATAGACCCAACTATGGCTACACCTTC
cdr3_aa: CASSYHRPNYGYTF

v_call: TRBV19
d_call: NA
j_call: TRBJ2-2
cdr3_nt: TGTGCCAGTAGTATAGATCCTTTGGATGCGAACACCGGGGAGCTGTTTTTT
cdr3_aa: CASSIDPLDANTGELFF

v_call: TRBV7-2
d_call: NA
j_call: TRBJ2-3
cdr3_nt: TGTGCCAGCAGCTCACTTTTAGTCGGAAACACAGATACGCAGTATTTT
cdr3_aa: CASSSLLVGNTDTQYF

v_call: TRBV18
d_call: TRBD1
j_call: TRBJ1-5
cdr3_nt: TGTGCCAGCTCACAAACCGGACAGGTTAATCAGCCCCAGCATTTT
cdr3_aa: CASSQTGQVNQPQHF

v_call: TRBV18
d_call: NA
j_call: TRBJ2-7
cdr3_nt: TGTGCCAGCTCGCTAACAATAGGCGACGAGCAGTACTTC
cdr3_aa: CASSLTIGDEQYF

v_call: TRBV6-5
d_call: TRBD1
j_call: TRBJ1-1
cdr3_nt: TGTGCCAGCAGTTACGGGTGGACAGGGGGGAACACTGAAGCTTTCTTT
cdr3_aa: CASSYGWTGGNTEAFF

v_call: TRBV18
d_call: NA
j_call: TRBJ2-7
cdr3_nt: TGTGCCAGCTCACCCCTGAACCTGCCGGGCGAGCAGTACTTC
cdr3_aa: CASSPLNLPGEQYF

v_call: TRBV12-3/TRBV12-4
d_call: TRBD1
j_call: TRBJ2-7
cdr3_nt: TGTGCCAGCAGTTCGACAGGGTTCGAGCAGTACTTC
cdr3_aa: CASSSTGFEQYF

v_call: TRBV18
d_call: NA
j_call: TRBJ2-2
cdr3_nt: TGTGCCAGCTCAGTCGGGGCTACGAACACCGGGGAGCTGTTTTTT
cdr3_aa: CASSVGATNTGELFF

v_call: TRBV12-3/TRBV12-4
d_call: NA
j_call: TRBJ2-5
cdr3_nt: TGTGCCAGCAGTTTAGGGGTCCAAGAGACCCAGTACTTC
cdr3_aa: CASSLGVQETQYF

v_call: TRBV19
d_call: NA
j_call: TRBJ1-3
cdr3_nt: TGTGCCAGTAGCCCTTGGACAGCCTCTGGAAACACCATATATTTT
cdr3_aa: CASSPWTASGNTIYF

v_call: TRBV10-3
d_call: TRBD1
j_call: TRBJ1-2
cdr3_nt: TGTGCCATCAGTGCGGGACAGGATTATGGCTACACCTTC
cdr3_aa: CAISAGQDYGYTF

v_call: TRBV5-6
d_call: NA
j_call: TRBJ2-6
cdr3_nt: TGTGCCAGCAGCGTGGACACCTCTGGGGCCAACGTCCTGACTTTC
cdr3_aa: CASSVDTSGANVLTF

v_call: TRBV6-5
d_call: NA
j_call: TRBJ1-5
cdr3_nt: TGTGCCAGCAGGGCGGGAACCTATAGCAATCAGCCCCAGCATTTT
cdr3_aa: CASRAGTYSNQPQHF